This TCR beta chain was identified during a study of metastatic and nonmetastatic thyroid tumors. TCRdb re-clonotyped the PCR reads through MiXCR. The sample holds tens of thousands of clones; about 25% are singletons and the top ten take 9.2%. Nobody among the patients had been given any treatment before thyroid surgery. This clone has ten or more counts. The germline CDR1 and CDR2 sequences are GTSNPN and SVGIG (reference sequence). CDR3 length: 11 residues. The chain has TRBV30 and TRBJ2-7; tentatively, D is TRBD1 (5 bases). This receptor was taken from a female donor with papillary thyroid cancer or a benign thyroid nodule (not recorded which). Some clones in this sample may be carry-over from other donors' samples. The sequenced sample consisted of blood. The CDR3 nucleotides read TGTGCTGCTGACAGACTTTACGAGCAGTACTTC. This encodes CAADRLYEQYF.